This T cell receptor beta chain was sequenced in a study of T cells in Graves' hyperthyroidism and ophthalmopathy. The wider study: Blood was drawn when the patient was first diagnosed and still untreated. Study-wide points: Clonotypes that were expanded in thyroid above 0.001 mostly appeared in blood too.

The sample holds a few counts of this clonotype. Its antigen is undetermined. Ophthalmopathy cases met thresholds of Clinical Activity Score at least 3, NOSPECS grade at least 4 and duration under 3 months. Germline V CDR1 and CDR2: SEHNR, FQNEAQ (reference sequence). The trim removed 5 bases at V and 4 bases at J, leaving 11 bases unmatched. The CDR3 totals 16 residues. TCR beta CDR3 sequences were amplified from RNA transcripts. When the TCR CDR3 underwent first-round RT-PCR, the HTBI primer set was used. TCRdb redid the calling of the multiplex PCR reads with MiXCR, one entry per CDR3 protein. The sample shows 500,000 to 650,000 distinct CDR3 sequences, approximately 15% of them seen only once.

This clonotype was obtained from a woman aged 50 to 65 with Graves' ophthalmopathy. The sequenced sample was blood. The chain recombines TRBV7-9 with TRBJ2-7, with 10 bases matching TRBD1. The CDR3 DNA sequence: TGTGCCAGCAGCGCGACAACCGGGACAGGGGTTTACGAGCAGTACTTC. Encoded protein: CASSATTGTGVYEQYF.